The clone carrying this T cell receptor beta chain occurred many times. TCRdb ran MiXCR on the RT-PCR reads and lists one entry per CDR3 protein. The data show 550,000 to 750,000 distinct CDR3 sequences, approximately 15% seen once. This CDR3 has 13 amino acids. The ends were cut back, 0 bases at V and 5 bases at J, with 5 bases in the middle. Germline lookup yields CDR1 LGHNA and CDR2 YSLEER. The clonotype originates from a female donor in good health, serving as a healthy control. The chain has TRBV4-3 and TRBJ2-1; no firm D call. Sample: memory CD4+ T cells from blood. The CDR3 DNA is TGCGCCAGCAGCCAAGAAACCCACAATGAGCAGTTCTTC. Protein sequence: CASSQETHNEQFF.